A single TCR beta chain is shown here with its context. Its matching antigen is unknown. Someone took a roughly 2.7 ml blood sample from each of the donors. The sample comes from a study of monozygotic twins with inflammatory bowel disease. Findings and caveats of the study: It was not supported that a single strong signal or clonotype was associated with IBD. Cells of different T cell subtypes could not be told apart. Healthy co-twins, by inverse Simpson, had higher TCRbeta diversity than their siblings with IBD.

TCRdb reanalyzed the 5' RACE reads, giving one entry per CDR3 protein sequence and no DNA. In all, the sample yields around 380,000 distinct CDR3 sequences. Input material: blood. The sequence was collected from a human donor with ulcerative colitis or Crohn's disease, or a healthy co-twin of an affected twin (not recorded which).

The CDR3 loop reads CASSLGTGGNEQYF. V and J are TRBV5-1 and TRBJ2-7; the TCRdb call, TRBD1, lacks DNA for checking. Germline CDR1 and CDR2: SGHRS and YFSETQ. This CDR3 is built from 14 residues.